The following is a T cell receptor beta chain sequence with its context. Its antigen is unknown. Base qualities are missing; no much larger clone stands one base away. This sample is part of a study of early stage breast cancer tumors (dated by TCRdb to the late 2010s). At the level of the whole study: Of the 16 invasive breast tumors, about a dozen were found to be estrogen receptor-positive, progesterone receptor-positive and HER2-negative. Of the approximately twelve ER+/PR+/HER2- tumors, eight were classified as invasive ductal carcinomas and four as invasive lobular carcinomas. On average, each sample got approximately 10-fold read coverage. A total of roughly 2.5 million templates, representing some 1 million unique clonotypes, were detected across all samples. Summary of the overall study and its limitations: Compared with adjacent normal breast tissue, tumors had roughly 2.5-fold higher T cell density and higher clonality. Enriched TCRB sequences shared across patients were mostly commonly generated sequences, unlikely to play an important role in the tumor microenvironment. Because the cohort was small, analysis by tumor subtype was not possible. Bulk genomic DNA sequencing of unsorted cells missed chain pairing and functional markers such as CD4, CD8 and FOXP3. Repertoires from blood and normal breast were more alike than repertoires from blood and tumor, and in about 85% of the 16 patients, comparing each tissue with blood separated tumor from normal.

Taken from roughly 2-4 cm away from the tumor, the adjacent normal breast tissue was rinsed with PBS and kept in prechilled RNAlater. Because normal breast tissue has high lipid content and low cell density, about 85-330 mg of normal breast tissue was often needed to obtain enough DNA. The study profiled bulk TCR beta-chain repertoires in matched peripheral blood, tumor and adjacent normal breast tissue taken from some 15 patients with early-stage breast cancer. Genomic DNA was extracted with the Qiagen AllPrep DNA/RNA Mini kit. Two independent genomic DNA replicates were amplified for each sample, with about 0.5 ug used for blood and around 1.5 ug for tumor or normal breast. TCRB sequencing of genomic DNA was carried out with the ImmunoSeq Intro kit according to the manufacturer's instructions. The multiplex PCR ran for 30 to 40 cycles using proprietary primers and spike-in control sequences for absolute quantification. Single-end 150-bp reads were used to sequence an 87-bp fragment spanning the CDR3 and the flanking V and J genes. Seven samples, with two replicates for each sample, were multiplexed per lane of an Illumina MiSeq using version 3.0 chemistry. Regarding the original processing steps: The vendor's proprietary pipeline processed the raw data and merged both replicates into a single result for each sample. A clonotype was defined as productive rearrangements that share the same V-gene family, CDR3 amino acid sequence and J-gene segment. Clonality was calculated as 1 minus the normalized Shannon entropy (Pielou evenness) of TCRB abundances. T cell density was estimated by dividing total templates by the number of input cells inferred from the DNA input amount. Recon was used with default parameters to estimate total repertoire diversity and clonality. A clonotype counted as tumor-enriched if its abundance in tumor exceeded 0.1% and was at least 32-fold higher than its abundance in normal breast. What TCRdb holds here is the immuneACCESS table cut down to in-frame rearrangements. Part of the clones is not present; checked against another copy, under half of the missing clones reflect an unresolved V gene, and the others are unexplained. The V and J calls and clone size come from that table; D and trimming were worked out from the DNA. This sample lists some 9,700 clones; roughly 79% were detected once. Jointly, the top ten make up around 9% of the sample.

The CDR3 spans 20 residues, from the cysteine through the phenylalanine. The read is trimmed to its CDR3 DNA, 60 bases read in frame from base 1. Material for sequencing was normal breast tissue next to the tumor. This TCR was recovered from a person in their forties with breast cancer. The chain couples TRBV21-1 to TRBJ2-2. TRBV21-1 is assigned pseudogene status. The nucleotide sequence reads TGTGCCAGCAGCAAAGTATCGGAACTTGTTTTTAATGCGAACACCGGGGAGCTGTTTTTT. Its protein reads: CASSKVSELVFNANTGELFF.